What follows is one TCR beta chain and its context. The data are from a study of blood T cell repertoires in COVID-19. On the study more broadly: Sources were T cells, B-cell-depleted T cells, or PBMCs; the material itself was cDNA or gDNA.

From germline, CDR1 is KGHSH and CDR2 LQKENI. J was trimmed by 2 bases and V by 5 bases; bases with no gene match: 13. The CDR3 spans 17 residues. The authors' processing: Quantification of nucleated cells was approximated via reference gene primer amplification. Profiled with immunoSEQ multiplex PCR; TCRdb holds only in-frame clones, not every one. The V and J calls and clone size were taken over from that table, and D and trimming were inferred from the DNA. The data show over 100,000 clones, with around nine tenths seen just once and 11% held by the top ten. This rearrangement joins TRBV18 to TRBJ2-7; the match to TRBD1 covers 9 bases. Sequencing was carried out using peripheral blood. The source of this sequence is a woman aged 70-85 years with COVID-19, enrolled during active disease. The CDR3 DNA reads TGTGCCAGCTCAGCATTAACTCCCGGGACAGGGACCTACGAGCAGTACTTC. This sequence encodes CASSALTPGTGTYEQYF.